This TCR beta chain was sequenced during a study of human CD8 memory T cell subsets. Germline V gene lookup returns CDR1 SNHLY and CDR2 FYNNEI. This CDR3 has 15 residues. UMI-labeled 5' RACE produced the TCR beta libraries. Following a re-call of the 5' RACE reads, TCRdb has one entry per CDR3 protein and lacks DNA. The sample table includes about 6,700 distinct CDR3 sequences. TPEX cells were exhausted-like CCR7+ PD-1+ TIGIT+ early memory CD8+ T cells. J is TRBJ2-1 and V is TRBV2; checking the TCRdb D call of TRBD1 is not possible without DNA. The sequenced material came from CD8+ T cells from PBMCs. The TCR sequence derives from a human donor in good health. CDR3 loop: CASSSTGTLYNEQFF.